The 25 T cell receptor beta chains given below trace back to one sample, sequenced in a study of neurological immune-mediated disorders. One entry per CDR3 protein results from TCRdb running MiXCR on the 5' RACE reads. This sample has tens of thousands of distinct CDR3 sequences; under 4.5% occur once, and the top ten carry less than 7.5%. Time point of the sample: longitudinal time-point 3. The sequenced sample was PBMCs. The origin of the receptors is a woman aged 55-70 years with multiple sclerosis.

With regard to this clonotype: The junction departs from the called germline gene at one end, perhaps through a read error. The V and J genes are TRBV4-2 and TRBJ1-1; D is perhaps TRBD1 (6 bases). This CDR3 is built from 13 residues. The germline gives CDR1 LGHNA, CDR2 YNFKEQ. The CDR3 region has the DNA TGTGCCAGCAGCCCCCCTCGGGACACTGAAGATTTCTTT. Translating it yields CASSPPRDTEDFF.

This clonotype was recorded many times. In nucleotides, the CDR3 is TGTGCCAGCAGGTCCCTCTACGAGCAGTACTTC. This encodes CASRSLYEQYF. This chain joins TRBV7-9 and TRBJ2-7; D gene unclear. The germline V and J ends were trimmed by 6 bases and 3 bases, with 6 bases remaining between them. This CDR3 is 11 amino acids long. Germline-derived CDR1 and CDR2 are SEHNR and FQNEAQ (reference sequence).

This clonotype was counted ten times or more. The V and J genes are TRBV2 and TRBJ2-5; D is perhaps TRBD2 (5 bases). The V end lost 10 bases, the J end lost 4 bases, and 22 bases lay between the germline ends. The germline V gene encodes CDR1 SNHLY and CDR2 FYNNEI. The CDR3 extends over 15 amino acids. For the CDR3, the DNA is TGTGCCACCGCCCCCTGGGCGGGCATAGCAGAGACCCAGTACTTC. It translates to CATAPWAGIAETQYF.

This clonotype appeared many times. The V and J genes are TRBV15 and TRBJ2-1; D might be TRBD2 (7 bases). V shed 5 bases and J shed 7 bases, with 15 bases lying between them. This CDR3 is 14 amino acids long. Germline V lookup: CDR1 LNHNV, CDR2 YYDKDF (reference sequence). The CDR3 loop is CATSPRRGGNEQFF. The CDR3 coding sequence is TGTGCCACCAGCCCACGTAGGGGGGGTAATGAGCAGTTCTTC.

This clonotype has ten or more counts. The chain uses TRBV3-1 and TRBJ1-2; D is unresolved. The CDR3 extends over 12 amino acids. The germline V gene has CDR1 LGHDT and CDR2 YNNKEL (reference sequence). V dropped 1 base and J dropped 8 bases, with 8 bases sitting between them. DNA of the CDR3: TGTGCCAGCAGCCAAGCTGGTGCAGGCTACACCTTC. It yields the protein CASSQAGAGYTF. Variable domain in full (rest from reference TRBV3-1 and TRBJ1-2): DTAVSQTPKYLVTQMGNDKSIKCEQNLGHDTMYWYKQDSKKFLKIMFSYNNKELIINETVPNRFSPKSPDKAHLNLHINSLELGDSAVYFCASSQAGAGYTFGSGTRLTVV.

This clonotype was counted at least ten times. The chain carries TRBV5-1 and TRBJ2-7; TRBD1 or TRBD2 may be the D gene (5 bases each). V dropped 0 bases and J dropped 6 bases, with 16 bases sitting between them. The CDR3 has 15 amino acids. Germline V lookup: CDR1 SGHRS, CDR2 YFSETQ. DNA for the CDR3: TGCGCCAGCAGCTTGGTTCGGGGCCCGGGGTCCGAGCAGTACTTC. It yields the protein CASSLVRGPGSEQYF.

This clonotype has ten or more counts. The genes are TRBV28 and TRBJ1-2; 9 bases fit TRBD1. The CDR3 has 16 amino acids. Germline trimming cut 5 bases from V and 2 bases from J; bases unmatched to any gene: 9. Germline V gene data show CDR1 as MDHEN and CDR2 as SYDVKM. CDR3 in DNA: TGTGCCAGCAGTCCGCACCTAGGACAGGGGAACTATGGCTACACCTTC. It is translated as CASSPHLGQGNYGYTF.

This clonotype appeared many times. The chain links TRBV20-1 to TRBJ1-2; 11 positions agree with TRBD1. J gave up 6 bases and V 1 base, and 7 bases lay outside the gene matches. The CDR3 is 15 amino acids. Germline CDR1 DFQATT, CDR2 SNEGSKA (reference sequence). The CDR3 is CSARAGTGGRDGYTF. As DNA, the CDR3 is TGCAGTGCTAGAGCCGGGACAGGGGGTCGTGATGGCTACACCTTC.

This clonotype was seen repeatedly, ten times or more. The chain couples TRBV20-1 to TRBJ2-1; D call uncertain. The V end lost 5 bases, the J end lost 5 bases, and 7 bases lay between the germline ends. This CDR3 comprises 11 residues. The V gene's germline CDR1 is DFQATT and CDR2 SNEGSKA (reference sequence). This CDR3 is CSAPSHNEQFF. The CDR3 nucleotides are TGCAGTGCTCCCAGTCACAATGAGCAGTTCTTC.

The J gene is TRBJ1-5, the V gene TRBV6-1; D perhaps matches TRBD1 (5 bases). The CDR3 length is 14 residues. V was shortened by 3 bases and J by 7 bases, with 13 bases between the two germline ends. Germline V gene data show CDR1 as MNHNS and CDR2 as SASEGT. CDR3 DNA sequence: TGTGCCAGCAGTGAGTCGGCAGGGAGGCAGCCCCAGCATTTT. Translated, it gives CASSESAGRQPQHF.

There are many counts of this clonotype. V and J are TRBV6-5 and TRBJ2-7; no definite D call. V gave up 6 bases and J gave up 4 bases, with 16 bases separating them. The CDR3 has 14 amino acids. CDR1 and CDR2 (germline): MNHEY, SVGAGI. CDR3 bases: TGTGCCAGCAGCTCTTTTCCCGGTAATTACGAGCAGTACTTC. Its protein is CASSSFPGNYEQYF.

In this sample, this clonotype turned up many times. The chain has TRBV3-1 and TRBJ1-5, with D possibly TRBD1 on 6 matching bases. In germline, CDR1 is LGHDT, CDR2 YNNKEL (reference sequence). The V gene lost 0 bases and the J gene lost 4 bases, with 10 bases spanning the gap. This CDR3 is built from 15 residues. The CDR3 DNA is TGTGCCAGCAGCCAAGATTCAGGGGTTAATCAGCCCCAGCATTTT. Its protein is CASSQDSGVNQPQHF.

This clonotype was counted at least ten times. The rearrangement joins TRBV6-6 to TRBJ2-7; a weak D match, TRBD1 (6 bases). Germline V gene sequence: CDR1 MNHNY, CDR2 SVGAGI (reference sequence). The CDR3 covers 15 residues. Deletions cut 4 bases from V and 1 base from J, with 14 bases between. The CDR3 spells CASSSRRTDSYEQYF. The CDR3 coding sequence is TGTGCCAGCAGTTCCCGACGGACAGATTCCTACGAGCAGTACTTC.

This clonotype was seen many times. The genes are TRBV20-1 and TRBJ2-5, with TRBD2 matching over 11 bases. Germline CDR1 is DFQATT and CDR2 is SNEGSKA (reference sequence). The trim removed 5 bases at V and 3 bases at J, leaving 2 bases unmatched. The CDR3 has 13 amino acids. The CDR3 is CSALAGGKETQYF. The CDR3 region has the DNA TGCAGTGCTTTAGCGGGGGGGAAAGAGACCCAGTACTTC.

The sample holds many counts of this clonotype. This chain links TRBV30 with TRBJ2-5; D is undetermined. The V and J ends lost 6 bases and 6 bases respectively, with 17 bases between them. The CDR3 extends over 13 amino acids. Germline loops: CDR1 GTSNPN, CDR2 SVGIG (reference sequence). The CDR3 is CACIGPSSQTQYF. The DNA of the CDR3 is TGTGCCTGTATTGGCCCCTCGTCGCAGACCCAGTACTTC.

By share, this clonotype counts as medium-sized. This chain uses TRBV7-2 with TRBJ2-3; D unresolved. Trimming took off 5 bases at V and 2 bases at J, with 8 bases between the two ends. Germline V lookup: CDR1 SGHTA, CDR2 FQGNSA. This CDR3 is built from 13 residues. CDR3 loop: CASSGWDTDTQYF. The CDR3 bases are TGTGCCAGCAGCGGGTGGGACACAGATACGCAGTATTTT.

This clonotype showed up many times. The chain is built from TRBV5-1 and TRBJ2-1; D possibly matches TRBD1 or TRBD2 (5 bases each). Germline CDR1 reads SGHRS; CDR2 reads YFSETQ. The CDR3 runs to 14 residues. The V and J ends lost 0 bases and 8 bases respectively, with 12 bases between them. For the CDR3, the DNA is TGCGCCAGCAGCTTGGCGGGGACGGCCGATGAGCAGTTCTTC. It specifies CASSLAGTADEQFF. Full variable domain (remainder filled in from reference TRBV5-1 and TRBJ2-1): KAGVTQTPRYLIKTRGQQVTLSCSPISGHRSVSWYQQTPGQGLQFLFEYFSETQRNKGNFPGRFSGRQFSNSRSEMNVSTLELGDSALYLCASSLAGTADEQFFGPGTRLTVL.

In its sample, this clonotype was seen many times. J is TRBJ1-1 and V is TRBV28; D unresolved. The CDR3 sequence is 13 residues long. CDR1 MDHEN and CDR2 SYDVKM come from the germline V gene. The ends were cut back, 3 bases at V and 5 bases at J, with 10 bases in the middle. The CDR3 DNA sequence: TGTGCCAGCAGTTTGTTGGTAGGTACTGAAGCTTTCTTT. Amino acids: CASSLLVGTEAFF.

This clonotype has at least ten counts. The chain employs TRBV28 and TRBJ1-1, with a tentative D call TRBD1 (6 bases). V gave up 5 bases and J gave up 1 base, with 11 bases separating them. The CDR3 is made up of 14 amino acids. In germline, CDR1 is MDHEN, CDR2 SYDVKM. In DNA, the CDR3 is TGTGCCAGCAGTCGATTCAGGGGGAACACTGAAGCTTTCTTT. It codes for CASSRFRGNTEAFF.

This clonotype was observed at least ten times. The V gene is TRBV7-8, the J gene TRBJ2-3; 8 nucleotides align to TRBD2. With 4 bases clipped from V and 1 base from J, the junction kept 13 bases outside the gene matches. The CDR3 spans 18 residues. Germline V lookup: CDR1 SGHVS, CDR2 FQNEAQ. This chain's CDR3 is CASSSTGGAQFRTDTQYF. CDR3 in DNA: TGTGCCAGCAGCTCCACGGGGGGGGCTCAATTCCGCACAGATACGCAGTATTTT.

The table lists this clonotype with many counts. The CDR3 sequence: CSVGVLAGSSYNEQFF. CDR3 DNA sequence: TGCAGCGTTGGAGTGCTAGCGGGAAGCTCCTACAATGAGCAGTTCTTC. V usage is TRBV29-1 and J usage is TRBJ2-1, with 9 bases that match TRBD2. Germline lookup yields CDR1 SQVTM and CDR2 ANQGSEA. V shed 4 bases and J 0 bases; nucleotides not matched to a gene: 7. The CDR3 is 16 residues long.

This clonotype was counted many times. The genes are TRBV27 and TRBJ1-6; the D is unclear. The V gene lost 3 bases and the J gene lost 7 bases, with 10 bases spanning the gap. The CDR3 is 14 amino acids. Germline V gene sequence: CDR1 MNHEY, CDR2 SMNVEV (reference sequence). The CDR3: CASSFGIKNSPLHF. The CDR3 DNA reads TGTGCCAGCAGTTTTGGCATTAAGAATTCACCCCTCCACTTT.

This clonotype was detected ten times or more. The rearrangement uses TRBV18 and TRBJ2-3; D unresolved. This CDR3 spans 12 amino acids. The V gene lost 5 bases and the J gene lost 2 bases, with 5 bases spanning the gap. From germline, CDR1 is KGHSH and CDR2 LQKENI. CDR3 loop: CASSSITDTQYF. CDR3 nucleotides: TGTGCCAGCTCATCAATCACAGATACGCAGTATTTT.

This clonotype has at least ten counts. The chain has TRBV5-1 and TRBJ1-2; maybe TRBD1 (6 bases). The germline V and J ends were trimmed by 4 bases and 2 bases, with 15 bases remaining between them. The CDR3 is made up of 15 amino acids. CDR1 and CDR2 (germline): SGHRS, YFSETQ. DNA of the CDR3: TGCGCCAGCAGCGGAGCACAGGGATCCAACTATGGCTACACCTTC. Translating gives CASSGAQGSNYGYTF.

In its sample, this clonotype was seen many times. The rearrangement links TRBV12-3 or TRBV12-4 to TRBJ2-1; 11 bases line up with TRBD2. V dropped 5 bases and J dropped 3; count of bases not matched to a gene: 6. The CDR3 spans 16 residues. The CDR3 protein is CASSISGGAFYNEQFF. DNA of the CDR3: TGTGCCAGCAGTATTAGCGGGGGGGCTTTCTACAATGAGCAGTTCTTC.